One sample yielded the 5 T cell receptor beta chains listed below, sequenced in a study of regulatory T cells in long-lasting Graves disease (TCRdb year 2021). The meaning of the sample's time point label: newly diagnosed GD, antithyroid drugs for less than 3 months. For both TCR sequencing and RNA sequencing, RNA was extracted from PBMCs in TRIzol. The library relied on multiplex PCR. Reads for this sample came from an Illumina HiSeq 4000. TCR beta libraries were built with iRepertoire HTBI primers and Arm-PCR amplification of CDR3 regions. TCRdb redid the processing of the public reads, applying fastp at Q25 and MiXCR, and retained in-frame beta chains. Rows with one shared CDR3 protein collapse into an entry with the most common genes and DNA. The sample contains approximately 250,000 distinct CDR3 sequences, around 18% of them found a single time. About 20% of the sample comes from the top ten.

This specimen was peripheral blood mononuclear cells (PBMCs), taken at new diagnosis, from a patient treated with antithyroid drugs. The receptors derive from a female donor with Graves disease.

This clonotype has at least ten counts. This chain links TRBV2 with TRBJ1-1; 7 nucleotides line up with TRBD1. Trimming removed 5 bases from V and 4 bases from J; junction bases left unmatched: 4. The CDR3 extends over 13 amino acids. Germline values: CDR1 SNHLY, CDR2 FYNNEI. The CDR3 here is CASSLQGTTEAFF. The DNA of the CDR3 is TGTGCCAGCAGTTTACAGGGGACCACTGAAGCTTTCTTT.

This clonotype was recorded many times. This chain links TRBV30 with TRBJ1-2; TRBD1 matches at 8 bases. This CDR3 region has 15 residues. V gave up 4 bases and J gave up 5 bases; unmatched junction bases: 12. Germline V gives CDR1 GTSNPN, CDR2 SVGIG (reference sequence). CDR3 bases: TGTGCCTGGACCTTACAGGGGGGCCCTCGGTATGGCTACACCTTC. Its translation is CAWTLQGGPRYGYTF.

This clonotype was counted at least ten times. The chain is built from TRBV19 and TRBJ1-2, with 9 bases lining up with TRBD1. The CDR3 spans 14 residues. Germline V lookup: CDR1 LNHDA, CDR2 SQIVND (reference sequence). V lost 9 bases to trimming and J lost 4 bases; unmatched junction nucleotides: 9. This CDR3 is CASRSGQGSYGYTF. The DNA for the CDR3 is TGTGCCAGCCGCTCGGGACAGGGATCCTATGGCTACACCTTC.

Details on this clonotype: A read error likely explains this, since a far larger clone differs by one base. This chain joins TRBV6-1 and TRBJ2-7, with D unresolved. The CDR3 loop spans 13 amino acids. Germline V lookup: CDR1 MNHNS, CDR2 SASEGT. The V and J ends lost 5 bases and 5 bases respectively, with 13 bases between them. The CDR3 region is CASSYAPTHEQYF. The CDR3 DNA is TGTGCCAGCAGTTACGCTCCTACCCACGAGCAGTACTTC.

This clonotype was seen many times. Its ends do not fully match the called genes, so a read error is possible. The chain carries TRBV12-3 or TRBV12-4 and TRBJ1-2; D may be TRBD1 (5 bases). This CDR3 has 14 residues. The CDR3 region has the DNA TGTACCAGCAGTCAAACAGGTTCCCCTGGGGGCTACACCTTC. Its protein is CTSSQTGSPGGYTF.